The sequence of this T cell receptor (beta chain) was determined in a study of blood T cells in healthy people across ages. This clonotype was observed a handful of times. Primers used in a second PCR of about 6 to 12 cycles were a sample-barcoded 5' primer and a J-beta primer mix. TCRdb re-called the 5' RACE reads with MiXCR, one entry per CDR3 protein. The table records 1.2 million to 1.5 million distinct CDR3 sequences, around 39% of them present only once. Looked up from germline, CDR1 is SGHRS and CDR2 is YFSETQ. Trimming pared 8 bases from V and 5 bases from J, leaving 15 bases between. The CDR3 is 13 amino acids.

This sequence was found in a woman younger than 30 in good health. The sequencing sample was made of blood. The chain carries TRBV5-1 and TRBJ2-3; D is possibly TRBD2 (5 bases). The DNA of the CDR3 is TGCGCCAGTGGCTTTGAGGCGGGAGATACGCAGTATTTT. Protein sequence: CASGFEAGDTQYF.